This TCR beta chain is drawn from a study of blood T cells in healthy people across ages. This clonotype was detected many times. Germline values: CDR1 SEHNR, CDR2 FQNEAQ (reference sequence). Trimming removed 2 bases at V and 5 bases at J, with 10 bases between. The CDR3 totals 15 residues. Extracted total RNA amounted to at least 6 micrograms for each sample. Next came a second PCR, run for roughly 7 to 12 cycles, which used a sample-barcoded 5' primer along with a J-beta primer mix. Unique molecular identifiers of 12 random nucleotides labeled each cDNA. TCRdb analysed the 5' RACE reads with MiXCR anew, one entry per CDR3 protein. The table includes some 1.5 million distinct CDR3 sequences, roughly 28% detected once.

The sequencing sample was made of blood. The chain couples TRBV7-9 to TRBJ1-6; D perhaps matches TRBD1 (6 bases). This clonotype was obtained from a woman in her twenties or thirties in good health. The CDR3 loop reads CASSLRGRDNSPLHF. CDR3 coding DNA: TGTGCCAGCAGCTTAAGGGGGAGGGATAATTCACCCCTCCACTTT. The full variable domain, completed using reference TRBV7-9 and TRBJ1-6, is DTGVSQNPRHKITKRGQNVTFRCDPISEHNRLYWYRQTLGQGPEFLTYFQNEAQLEKSRLLSDRFSAERPKGSFSTLEIQRTEQGDSAMYLCASSLRGRDNSPLHFGNGTRLTVT.